Presented here are 28 T cell receptor beta chains from one specimen sequenced in a study of blood T cell repertoires in COVID-19. TCRdb's copy holds only in-frame clones and misses some; the assay was immunoSEQ multiplex PCR. Of about 240,000 clones in the sample, 82% are singletons; the top ten hold approximately 13%. Sequencing was carried out using peripheral blood. Receptor source: a woman aged 55-75 years with active or convalescent COVID-19.

The chain links TRBV6-6 to TRBJ1-1, with 7 bases identical to TRBD1. Germline CDR1 and CDR2: MNHNY and SVGAGI (reference sequence). V trimming: 2 bases; J trimming: 3 bases; junction bases outside the gene matches: 6. This CDR3 spans 15 amino acids. The CDR3 coding sequence is TGTGCCAGCAGTTACCCGTTTGACAGGGACACTGAAGCTTTCTTT. This gives the protein CASSYPFDRDTEAFF.

The rearrangement uses TRBV5-1 and TRBJ1-1, with 9 bases identical to TRBD1. This CDR3 is 15 amino acids long. Trimming at V came to 4 bases and at J to 4 bases, leaving 8 bases not matched to a gene. The germline V gene has CDR1 SGHRS and CDR2 YFSETQ. The CDR3 coding sequence is TGCGCCAGCAGCAACCCGGGACAGGGAGGCACTGAAGCTTTCTTT. Translation: CASSNPGQGGTEAFF.

The chain employs TRBV15 and TRBJ1-1; 7 bases fit TRBD1. The J segment lost 3 bases and the V segment lost 3 bases, leaving 1 base of the junction unmatched. The CDR3 is 13 amino acids. Germline V gene sequence: CDR1 LNHNV, CDR2 YYDKDF (reference sequence). CDR3 nucleotides: TGTGCCACCAGCAGTCAGGGGGACACTGAAGCTTTCTTT. Its protein is CATSSQGDTEAFF.

V is TRBV5-1 and J is TRBJ1-2; TRBD1 might be the D (5 bases). This CDR3 region has 14 residues. The ends were cut back, 0 bases at V and 5 bases at J, with 11 bases in the middle. Germline V CDR1 and CDR2: SGHRS, YFSETQ. The CDR3 DNA follows: TGCGCCAGCAGCTTGGGAAGGGGCCCTTATGGCTACACCTTC. Protein: CASSLGRGPYGYTF.

Here the CDR3 DNA reads TGTGCCATCCCGGAGGGGGGGACATTCTATGGCTACACCTTC. Its translation: CAIPEGGTFYGYTF. This chain uses TRBV7-9 with TRBJ1-2, with a weak D call TRBD1 (6 bases). Germline CDR1 is SEHNR and CDR2 is FQNEAQ (reference sequence). With 10 bases removed from V and 4 bases from J, the gap between germline ends came to 19 bases. The CDR3 length is 14 residues.

The CDR3 is CAISETGRGIRAEAFF. Here the CDR3 DNA reads TGTGCCATCAGTGAGACAGGCAGGGGAATCCGCGCTGAAGCTTTCTTT. This chain connects TRBV10-3 to TRBJ1-1; TRBD1 is a possible D gene (6 bases). CDR3 size: 16 residues. V was shortened by 2 bases and J by 6 bases, with 19 bases between the two germline ends. Germline assignment: CDR1 ENHRY and CDR2 SYGVKD.

The chain joins TRBV13 to TRBJ1-1; a possible D gene is TRBD1 (5 bases). Deletions cut 5 bases from V and 3 bases from J, with 16 bases between. The germline V gene encodes CDR1 PRHDT and CDR2 FYEKMQ (reference sequence). The CDR3 runs 15 residues. Here the CDR3 DNA reads TGTGCCAGCAGCCCTCTGGGGGGGGTTGACACTGAAGCTTTCTTT. This gives the protein CASSPLGGVDTEAFF.

This clone has just one count. The rearrangement joins TRBV6-5 to TRBJ1-1, with 9 nucleotides matching TRBD1. The germline V gene encodes CDR1 MNHEY and CDR2 SVGAGI. Germline trimming cut 7 bases from V and 1 base from J; bases unmatched to any gene: 7. The CDR3 is 15 amino acids. Here the CDR3 reads CASIRQGGRNTEAFF. The CDR3 coding sequence is TGTGCCAGCATTCGACAGGGGGGAAGGAACACTGAAGCTTTCTTT.

The chain has TRBV4-1 and TRBJ2-7, with 7 bases lining up with TRBD1. The germline V gene encodes CDR1 MGHRA and CDR2 YSYEKL. The V and J ends lost 4 bases and 1 base, in that order; junction bases with no gene match: 4. The CDR3 is 14 amino acids. For the CDR3, the DNA is TGCGCCAGCAGCCCCCGGGACAGATCCTACGAGCAGTACTTC. It specifies CASSPRDRSYEQYF.

This clone was counted a few times. The chain links TRBV5-1 to TRBJ2-2; D remains ambiguous. Trimming cost V 3 bases and J 4 bases, with 7 bases left between them. The CDR3 covers 13 residues. Germline lookup yields CDR1 SGHRS and CDR2 YFSETQ. CDR3 bases: TGCGCCAGCAGCTCCGTTATCACCGGGGAGCTGTTTTTT. The encoded protein is CASSSVITGELFF.

The chain links TRBV6-4 to TRBJ2-5, with D possibly matching TRBD2 (7 bases). V lost 7 bases and J 3 bases, leaving 18 bases between the germline ends. The CDR3 is 15 amino acids. Germline V CDR1 and CDR2: MRHNA, SNTAGT. The CDR3: CASIFRGAGEETQYF. The CDR3 DNA sequence: TGTGCCAGCATTTTTCGGGGGGCCGGGGAAGAGACCCAGTACTTC.

J is TRBJ2-2 and V is TRBV7-6; D call uncertain. CDR1 is SGHVS and CDR2 is FNYEAQ in the germline V gene. V lost 5 bases and J lost 1, with 5 bases in between. The CDR3 is 13 amino acids. CDR3 loop: CASSPLNTGELFF. In DNA form, the CDR3 reads TGTGCCAGCAGCCCCTTGAACACCGGGGAGCTGTTTTTT.

This clone was seen only a few times. The V call is TRBV18, the J call TRBJ2-1; tentative D call: TRBD2 (6 bases). The CDR3 sequence is 15 residues long. Trimming took off 3 bases at V and 1 base at J, with 10 bases between the two ends. The germline CDR1 and CDR2 sequences are KGHSH and LQKENI. CDR3 in DNA: TGTGCCAGCTCACCCGGGGACTGGTCCTACAATGAGCAGTTCTTC. Its protein product is CASSPGDWSYNEQFF.

The rearrangement links TRBV7-9 to TRBJ2-5, with 11 bases matching TRBD2. Per the germline V gene, CDR1 is SEHNR and CDR2 is FQNEAQ (reference sequence). V trimming: 7 bases; J trimming: 2 bases; junction bases outside the gene matches: 6. This CDR3 has 15 amino acids. DNA for the CDR3: TGTGCCAGCACCCGACTAGCGGGGCTGCAAGAGACCCAGTACTTC. This gives the protein CASTRLAGLQETQYF.

This clone turned up a few times. This chain connects TRBV3-1 (or the pseudogene TRBV3-2) to TRBJ1-2; D gene uncertain. Trimming shortened V by 2 bases and J by 7 bases, and 11 bases separated the two germline ends. This CDR3 region has 13 residues. Germline CDR1 LGHDT, CDR2 YNNKEL (reference sequence). The CDR3 DNA sequence: TGTGCCAGCAGCCAAAGAGATCGGAGTGGCTACACCTTC. Protein product: CASSQRDRSGYTF.

The gene calls are TRBV5-4 and TRBJ2-7; the D is unclear. V was pared by 0 bases and J by 0 bases, with 10 bases between. From germline, CDR1 is SGHNT and CDR2 YYREEE (reference sequence). The CDR3 contains 15 residues. CDR3 sequence reads: CASSLDVRSSYEQYF. The CDR3 coding sequence is TGTGCCAGCAGCTTGGATGTCCGCAGCTCCTACGAGCAGTACTTC.

The table lists this clone with a count of one. V is TRBV4-1 and J is TRBJ1-2; D is perhaps TRBD1 (5 bases). CDR1 and CDR2 (germline): MGHRA, YSYEKL. The CDR3 totals 14 residues. V lost 5 bases to trimming and J lost 4 bases, with 14 bases between them. The CDR3 DNA reads as TGCGCCAGCAGCAATTGGGGCCCCCTCTATGGCTACACCTTC. Translated: CASSNWGPLYGYTF.

The chain recombines TRBV2 with TRBJ2-7; 7 bases map to TRBD1. The junction had 6 bases not matched to a gene; V was cut back by 5 bases and J by 8 bases. Germline CDR1 SNHLY, CDR2 FYNNEI. The length of the CDR3 is 12 residues. The DNA of the CDR3 is TGTGCCAGCAGTACCGGGACAGAGAAGCAGTACTTC. It codes for CASSTGTEKQYF.

This clone was counted a single time. The chain is built from TRBV28 and TRBJ1-4, with 7 nucleotides matching TRBD1. Per germline, CDR1 MDHEN and CDR2 SYDVKM. J lost 0 bases, V lost 4 bases, and 5 bases had no gene match. CDR3 length: 16 residues. CDR3 loop: CASSSGTESTNEKLFF. DNA for the CDR3: TGTGCCAGCAGTTCGGGGACAGAATCAACTAATGAAAAACTGTTTTTT.

The genes are TRBV12-2 and TRBJ2-7; whether TRBD2, the table's D call, matches the DNA was not checked. TRBV12-2 is a recognized pseudogene. The CDR3 extends over 21 amino acids. The CDR3: CASRLRPDPGTSGGSSYEQYF. DNA of the CDR3: TGTGCAAGTCGCTTAAGACCGGACCCAGGGACTAGCGGGGGCAGCTCCTACGAGCAGTACTTC.

The chain couples TRBV7-8 to TRBJ2-7, with D maybe TRBD1 (6 bases). Trimming took off 5 bases at V and 12 bases at J, with 20 bases between the two ends. CDR3 length equals 13 residues. Germline V gene data show CDR1 as SGHVS and CDR2 as FQNEAQ. This CDR3 reads CASSLLQVGGMYF. CDR3 DNA sequence: TGTGCCAGCAGCCTGCTTCAGGTTGGGGGCATGTACTTC.

This sequence joins TRBV7-6 and TRBJ2-7, with TRBD1 identical over 7 bases. The V gene end was trimmed by 4 bases and the J gene end by 7 bases; junction bases not matched to a gene: 10. From germline, CDR1 is SGHVS and CDR2 FNYEAQ. This CDR3 is built from 14 residues. The CDR3 nucleotides are TGTGCCAGCAGCTCTCGACAGGGCGGCGCGGAGCAGTACTTC. This sequence encodes CASSSRQGGAEQYF.

This clone was observed a few times. This chain connects TRBV30 to TRBJ2-7, with D perhaps TRBD1 (6 bases). The V gene's germline CDR1 is GTSNPN and CDR2 SVGIG (reference sequence). V lost 3 bases and J lost 3, with 18 bases in between. This CDR3 spans 15 amino acids. The CDR3: CAWRDGQIGRYEQYF. Here the CDR3 DNA reads TGTGCCTGGAGGGACGGACAGATTGGACGCTACGAGCAGTACTTC. Using reference TRBV30 and TRBJ2-7 for the parts outside the CDR3, the full variable domain is SQTIHQWPATLVQPVGSPLSLECTVEGTSNPNLYWYRQAAGRGLQLLFYSVGIGQISSEVPQNLSASRPQDRQFILSSKKLLLSDSGFYLCAWRDGQIGRYEQYFGPGTRLTVT.

The genes are TRBV6-4 and TRBJ1-5, with a weak D call TRBD1 (6 bases). The germline V gene has CDR1 MRHNA and CDR2 SNTAGT. This CDR3 spans 20 amino acids. Trimming took 4 bases from V and 0 from J, leaving 25 bases between them. The CDR3 here is CASSGRIEGEEAYSNQPQHF. CDR3 in DNA: TGTGCCAGCAGTGGAAGAATAGAGGGGGAAGAAGCTTATAGCAATCAGCCCCAGCATTTT.

The rearrangement links TRBV5-1 to TRBJ2-3, with D tentatively TRBD2 (5 bases). CDR1 SGHRS and CDR2 YFSETQ come from the germline V gene. Deletions cut 3 bases from V and 4 bases from J, with 12 bases between. The CDR3 loop spans 14 amino acids. The CDR3 region has the DNA TGCGCCAGCAGCTCCGGCGTGGAGGCAGATACGCAGTATTTT. This codes for CASSSGVEADTQYF.

The CDR3 region is CASSLFQGNYGYTF. CDR3 DNA: TGCGCCAGCAGCTTGTTTCAGGGGAACTATGGCTACACCTTC. The rearrangement uses TRBV5-1 and TRBJ1-2, with D perhaps TRBD1 (6 bases). Germline V gene lookup returns CDR1 SGHRS and CDR2 YFSETQ. CDR3 length: 14 residues. Deletions cut 1 base from V and 2 bases from J, with 9 bases between.

CDR3 coding DNA: TGTGCCTGGAGCGGACAGGGGGAGTCGAACACCATATATTTT. This translates into CAWSGQGESNTIYF. The rearrangement uses TRBV30 and TRBJ1-3; 10 bases are a match to TRBD1. The CDR3 is 14 residues long. J lost 7 bases, V lost 3 bases, and 6 bases had no gene match. CDR1 and CDR2 from the germline V gene are GTSNPN and SVGIG (reference sequence).

The V call is TRBV2, the J call TRBJ2-2, with 7 bases matching TRBD2. The trim removed 3 bases at V and 5 bases at J, leaving 3 bases unmatched. The CDR3 spans 14 residues. Per the germline V gene, CDR1 is SNHLY and CDR2 is FYNNEI. CDR3 loop: CASSDWGGTGELFF. CDR3 sequence (DNA): TGTGCCAGCAGTGATTGGGGGGGGACCGGGGAGCTGTTTTTT.